What follows are 15 T cell receptor beta chains derived from one specimen sequenced in a study of blood T cell repertoires in COVID-19. Clones were read by immunoSEQ multiplex PCR, and TCRdb kept only the in-frame ones, dropping some. The repertoire holds fewer than 120,000 clones, with roughly 79% as singletons. Sequenced: peripheral blood. The receptors were gathered from a woman older than 75 with active or convalescent COVID-19.

This chain connects TRBV20-1 to TRBJ1-2, with 8 nucleotides matching TRBD1. In germline, CDR1 is DFQATT, CDR2 SNEGSKA (reference sequence). The CDR3 loop spans 11 amino acids. The V segment lost 6 bases and the J segment 9 bases; nucleotides outside the gene matches: 6. CDR3 sequence (DNA): TGCAGTGCCAGGACAGGGTATCGCTACACCTTC. Protein: CSARTGYRYTF.

The V call is TRBV19, the J call TRBJ1-1; 10 nucleotides match TRBD1. Germline CDR1 is LNHDA and CDR2 is SQIVND (reference sequence). J was trimmed by 11 bases and V by 4 bases; bases with no gene match: 13. The CDR3 consists of 15 residues. The CDR3 protein is CASSTSAPGTGVAFF. As DNA, the CDR3 is TGTGCCAGTAGTACGAGCGCCCCCGGGACAGGGGTGGCTTTCTTT.

This clone was observed a few times. The chain recombines TRBV6-2 or TRBV6-3 with TRBJ1-6; D might be TRBD1 (6 bases). Looked up from germline, CDR1 is MNHEY and CDR2 is SVGEGT. There are 18 residues in the CDR3. V was clipped by 0 bases and J by 6 bases, with 18 bases between them. This CDR3 is CASSYSTIRGVSNSPLHF. CDR3 coding DNA: TGTGCCAGCAGTTACTCGACGATCAGGGGTGTAAGTAATTCACCCCTCCACTTT.

V and J are TRBV29-1 and TRBJ1-1, with 7 bases identical to TRBD1. CDR1 SQVTM and CDR2 ANQGSEA come from the germline V gene. V lost 6 bases to trimming and J lost 5 bases; unmatched junction nucleotides: 6. This CDR3 comprises 12 residues. The CDR3 region is CSVLRGRTEAFF. The CDR3 region has the DNA TGCAGCGTACTTAGGGGGCGAACTGAAGCTTTCTTT.

This clone was picked up many times. The CDR3 DNA reads TGCGCCAGCGTCTCAGGGGGAATGGCGAACACTGAAGCTTTCTTT. This sequence encodes CASVSGGMANTEAFF. This chain connects TRBV5-1 to TRBJ1-1, with 7 bases fitting TRBD1. The CDR3 extends over 15 amino acids. Germline V gene lookup returns CDR1 SGHRS and CDR2 YFSETQ. Trimming removed 7 bases from V and 1 base from J; junction bases left unmatched: 10.

The gene calls are TRBV9 and TRBJ1-3; 9 positions match TRBD1. Per germline, CDR1 SGDLS and CDR2 YYNGEE. This CDR3 region has 21 residues. The J segment lost 7 bases and the V segment lost 1 base, leaving 24 bases of the junction unmatched. CDR3 amino acids: CASSVRIRDRVTPRHGNTIYF. For the CDR3, the DNA is TGTGCCAGCAGCGTAAGGATCAGGGACAGGGTAACACCTCGCCATGGTAACACCATATATTTT.

Note on this clone: Mismatch with germline at one junction end may stem from a read error. The chain combines TRBV6-5 with TRBJ1-4; maybe TRBD1 (6 bases). The length of the CDR3 is 13 residues. Germline lookup yields CDR1 MNHEY and CDR2 SVGAGI. This chain's CDR3 is CASSQLHKQGGVF. The CDR3 nucleotides are TGTGCCAGCAGTCAGCTACACAAACAGGGAGGGGTTTTT.

In its sample, this clone is medium-sized. The chain employs TRBV7-3 and TRBJ2-1; 8 nucleotides match TRBD2. Germline V CDR1 and CDR2: SGHTA, FQGTGA. The CDR3 extends over 15 amino acids. V dropped 2 bases and J dropped 4; count of bases not matched to a gene: 4. The CDR3 nucleotides are TGTGCCAGCAGCTTAGGTTCTAGCGGGTACAATGAGCAGTTCTTC. Amino acid sequence: CASSLGSSGYNEQFF.

This clone was counted a few times. The chain recombines TRBV5-5 with TRBJ2-1; the match to TRBD2 covers 9 bases. V gave up 7 bases and J gave up 3 bases; unmatched junction bases: 11. The germline V gene encodes CDR1 SGHKS and CDR2 YYEKEE (reference sequence). CDR3 length equals 16 residues. CDR3 amino acids: CASASRTSVLYNEQFF. The CDR3 DNA reads as TGTGCCAGCGCCTCACGGACTAGCGTGCTCTACAATGAGCAGTTCTTC. Full variable domain (missing parts from reference TRBV5-5 and TRBJ2-1): DAGVTQSPTHLIKTRGQQVTLRCSPISGHKSVSWYQQVLGQGPQFIFQYYEKEERGRGNFPDRFSARQFPNYSSELNVNALLLGDSALYLCASASRTSVLYNEQFFGPGTRLTVL.

This clone was counted a few times. The chain has TRBV13 and TRBJ2-1; tentatively, D is TRBD2 (5 bases). The CDR3 covers 13 residues. Trimming took off 2 bases at V and 8 bases at J, with 10 bases between the two ends. Germline values: CDR1 PRHDT, CDR2 FYEKMQ (reference sequence). CDR3 nucleotide sequence: TGTGCCAGCAGCTTAAGGCGGGCCGATGAGCAGTTCTTC. Encoded protein: CASSLRRADEQFF.

This CDR3 is CAISDLIGGQGPYEQYF. The CDR3 DNA reads as TGTGCCATCAGTGATTTAATAGGGGGACAGGGCCCTTACGAGCAGTACTTC. J is TRBJ2-7 and V is TRBV10-3, with TRBD1 identical over 9 bases. Germline trimming cut 3 bases from V and 4 bases from J; bases unmatched to any gene: 13. Looked up from germline, CDR1 is ENHRY and CDR2 is SYGVKD. This CDR3 region has 17 residues.

The rearrangement links TRBV14 to TRBJ2-2; TRBD1 might be the D (6 bases). Trimming took 1 base from V and 7 from J, leaving 13 bases between them. Germline V lookup: CDR1 SGHDN, CDR2 FVKESK. The CDR3 spans 15 residues. The CDR3: CASSQVARGGGELFF. The CDR3 region has the DNA TGTGCCAGCAGCCAAGTTGCCAGGGGCGGCGGGGAGCTGTTTTTT.

The chain recombines TRBV7-9 with TRBJ2-7; unclear D gene. V was trimmed by 5 bases and J by 2 bases, leaving 13 bases between them. CDR1 and CDR2 (germline): SEHNR, FQNEAQ (reference sequence). This CDR3 region has 14 residues. The CDR3 here is CASSVLDSPYEQYF. In DNA, the CDR3 is TGTGCCAGCAGCGTCCTAGACTCACCCTACGAGCAGTACTTC.

V usage is TRBV7-2 and J usage is TRBJ2-5; 7 bases agree with TRBD2. The junction had 15 bases not matched to a gene; V was cut back by 6 bases and J by 5 bases. Germline assignment: CDR1 SGHTA and CDR2 FQGNSA. This CDR3 is built from 16 residues. The CDR3 coding sequence is TGTGCCAGCAGTCTAGTGGGGGGGAGAGGCGCCGAGACCCAGTACTTC. It codes for CASSLVGGRGAETQYF.

The rearrangement uses TRBV7-9 and TRBJ2-1; TRBD2 matches 11 bases. From germline, CDR1 is SEHNR and CDR2 FQNEAQ (reference sequence). J lost 12 bases, V lost 1 base, and 8 bases had no gene match. There are 15 residues in the CDR3. This CDR3 reads CASSLVGLAGGRQFF. Written as DNA, the CDR3 is TGTGCCAGCAGCTTAGTCGGGCTAGCGGGAGGTCGGCAGTTCTTC.